This T cell receptor (beta chain) was recorded in a study of CD8 T cells in Susac syndrome. Stable or active relapsing-remitting multiple sclerosis, untreated and meeting revised McDonald criteria, defined the controls. The CD8+ and CD4+ T cells were negatively isolated, with the TEMRA cells enriched by FACS. RNA in amounts of about 0.5 to 1 ug was reverse transcribed with random hexamers. Amplification of TCR beta CDR3 by immunoSEQ multiplex PCR spanned 54 Vbeta and 13 Jbeta. A single record per CDR3 protein comes from TCRdb applying MiXCR to the immunoSEQ multiplex PCR reads. Here the sample spans about 430,000 distinct CDR3 sequences, approximately 85% being singletons. The CDR3 covers 14 residues. Trimming removed 0 bases from V and 4 bases from J, with 12 bases in between. Germline CDR1 GTSNPN, CDR2 SVGIG (reference sequence). Note on this clonotype: This CDR3 fails to terminate in the conserved phenylalanine or tryptophan, so it likely reflects a read error.

The chain has TRBV30 and TRBJ1-2; D ambiguous. The sequenced sample was CD8+ T cells from PBMCs. The clonotype comes from a human donor with multiple sclerosis. The chain's CDR3 is CAWSVGQRGYGYTL. The CDR3 DNA reads TGTGCCTGGAGTGTAGGCCAGCGGGGCTATGGCTACACCCTC.